Below, 25 T cell receptor beta chains from the same sample are listed, as sequenced in a study of OX40 agonist ivuxolimab in advanced cancers. The library was obtained by the immunoSEQ multiplex PCR assay. Entries here come from immuneACCESS through TCRdb and include only in-frame sequences with V and J called. Some clones fail to appear in such tables; in the studies checked, an unresolved V gene covers under half of the shortfall, and the cause of the remainder is unknown. Recorded for this sample are fewer than 120,000 clones; over 85% of them occurred a single time. 0.27% of the sample comes from the top ten. The sample in question was CD4+ or CD8+ T cells sorted from blood, obtained in a trial of the OX40 agonist ivuxolimab. These TCRs come from an adult with an advanced solid tumor such as melanoma, head and neck, liver or kidney cancer.

This chain uses TRBV9 with TRBJ1-3; tentative D call: TRBD1 (6 bases). Deletions cut 3 bases from V and 4 bases from J, with 14 bases between. The CDR3 covers 15 residues. Germline CDR1 reads SGDLS; CDR2 reads YYNGEE. CDR3 nucleotides: TGTGCCAGCAGCGCGAACCGGGACATAGGAAACACCATATATTTT. It codes for CASSANRDIGNTIYF.

The gene calls are TRBV6-1 and TRBJ2-7; weak D call: TRBD1 (6 bases). The CDR3 length is 13 residues. V was trimmed by 10 bases and J by 6 bases, leaving 19 bases between them. From germline, CDR1 is MNHNS and CDR2 SASEGT. Here the CDR3 reads CATEGGYGGEQYF. The CDR3 DNA follows: TGTGCCACCGAAGGGGGATACGGTGGCGAGCAGTACTTC.

The rearrangement links TRBV5-8 to TRBJ2-3; TRBD1 aligns across 7 bases. The CDR3 contains 16 residues. Germline values: CDR1 SGHTS, CDR2 YDEGEE. V trimming: 2 bases; J trimming: 2 bases; junction bases outside the gene matches: 8. The CDR3 region is CASSFITGDDTDTQYF. CDR3 bases: TGTGCCAGCAGCTTTATTACAGGGGATGACACAGATACGCAGTATTTT.

This chain links TRBV9 with TRBJ2-1; 8 bases are shared with TRBD2. V trimming: 4 bases; J trimming: 9 bases; junction bases outside the gene matches: 12. The CDR3 sequence is 15 residues long. Germline assignment: CDR1 SGDLS and CDR2 YYNGEE. CDR3 in amino acids: CASSTGLERLSEQFF. The CDR3, as DNA: TGTGCCAGCAGCACGGGACTAGAGCGACTAAGTGAGCAGTTCTTC.

CDR3 sequence reads: CASSVSGQGNEKLFF. CDR3 nucleotide sequence: TGTGCCAGCAGTGTATCGGGACAGGGCAATGAAAAACTGTTTTTT. This chain joins TRBV6-1 and TRBJ1-4; 9 bases map to TRBD1. V lost 4 bases and J lost 5; bases outside the gene matches: 5. Germline lookup yields CDR1 MNHNS and CDR2 SASEGT. This CDR3 spans 15 amino acids.

The rearrangement uses TRBV5-5 and TRBJ1-1, with 7 bases lining up with TRBD1. Germline V gene sequence: CDR1 SGHKS, CDR2 YYEKEE (reference sequence). The CDR3 sequence is 13 residues long. Trimming at V came to 0 bases and at J to 4 bases, leaving 0 bases not matched to a gene. The CDR3 DNA sequence: TGTGCCAGCAGCTTGGAGGGGGCCACTGAAGCTTTCTTT. This encodes CASSLEGATEAFF. The full variable domain, with the rest looked up from reference TRBV5-5 and TRBJ1-1, is DAGVTQSPTHLIKTRGQQVTLRCSPISGHKSVSWYQQVLGQGPQFIFQYYEKEERGRGNFPDRFSARQFPNYSSELNVNALLLGDSALYLCASSLEGATEAFFGQGTRLTVV.

This chain connects TRBV9 to TRBJ2-7, with 9 bases identical to TRBD2. This CDR3 has 16 residues. V dropped 2 bases and J dropped 0; count of bases not matched to a gene: 6. Germline V CDR1 and CDR2: SGDLS, YYNGEE. The CDR3 DNA sequence: TGTGCCAGCAGCGTGGGTAGCGGGGGCCTCTCCTACGAGCAGTACTTC. This encodes CASSVGSGGLSYEQYF.

This clone was recorded once. The J gene is TRBJ2-1, the V gene TRBV11-2; D possibly corresponds to TRBD2 (7 bases). The CDR3 covers 14 residues. The ends were cut back, 5 bases at V and 4 bases at J, with 12 bases in the middle. Germline CDR1 SGHAT, CDR2 FQNNGV. The CDR3 DNA reads as TGTGCCAGCAGCGGGGGGGGCAGATACAATGAGCAGTTCTTC. Its protein product is CASSGGGRYNEQFF.

J is TRBJ2-7 and V is TRBV28; 8 bases agree with TRBD1. Trimming removed 2 bases from V and 0 bases from J; junction bases left unmatched: 12. Germline CDR1 is MDHEN and CDR2 is SYDVKM. The CDR3 runs to 18 residues. The CDR3 spells CASSLTGQGGLSSYEQYF. The CDR3 DNA follows: TGTGCCAGCAGTTTAACAGGACAGGGAGGTTTAAGCTCCTACGAGCAGTACTTC.

The genes are TRBV18 and TRBJ2-3; weak D call: TRBD1 (6 bases). Trimming shortened V by 6 bases and J by 2 bases, and 12 bases separated the two germline ends. CDR3 size: 14 residues. Looked up from germline, CDR1 is KGHSH and CDR2 is LQKENI. The CDR3 nucleotides are TGTGCCAGCTCCCCGGACAGCCACACAGATACGCAGTATTTT. Translating it yields CASSPDSHTDTQYF. The full variable domain, its missing parts supplied by reference TRBV18 and TRBJ2-3, is NAGVMQNPRHLVRRRGQEARLRCSPMKGHSHVYWYRQLPEEGLKFMVYLQKENIIDESGMPKERFSAEFPKEGPSILRIQQVVRGDSAAYFCASSPDSHTDTQYFGPGTRLTVL.

The V call is TRBV7-6, the J call TRBJ2-3; no definite D call. The CDR3 contains 16 residues. From germline, CDR1 is SGHVS and CDR2 FNYEAQ. Trimming removed 6 bases from V and 3 bases from J, with 19 bases in between. Here the CDR3 DNA reads TGTGCCAGCAGGGAAAGTTTAGGGATCGGGACAGATACGCAGTATTTT. Translating it yields CASRESLGIGTDTQYF.

The V and J genes are TRBV4-2 and TRBJ2-5; D tentatively fits TRBD1 or TRBD2 (5 bases each). The germline V gene encodes CDR1 LGHNA and CDR2 YNFKEQ. CDR3 length: 16 residues. V was clipped by 3 bases and J by 5 bases, with 19 bases between them. The CDR3, as DNA: TGTGCCAGCAGCCACAATCCAACCTGGGGCGGGGAGACCCAGTACTTC. Protein sequence: CASSHNPTWGGETQYF.

The J gene is TRBJ1-2, the V gene TRBV6-5; TRBD1 aligns across 7 bases. This CDR3 spans 13 amino acids. The trim removed 5 bases at V and 2 bases at J, leaving 2 bases unmatched. Germline V gene lookup returns CDR1 MNHEY and CDR2 SVGAGI. CDR3 loop: CASSPDRNYGYTF. The CDR3 DNA reads TGTGCCAGCAGTCCGGACAGGAACTATGGCTACACCTTC.

This sequence joins TRBV5-1 and TRBJ2-5; 9 nucleotides align to TRBD1. The germline V gene encodes CDR1 SGHRS and CDR2 YFSETQ. V was clipped by 5 bases and J by 5 bases; unmatched bases: 10. This CDR3 has 15 residues. The CDR3 DNA is TGCGCCAGCAGACCCAGACAGGGGGGGAGGGAGACCCAGTACTTC. This translates into CASRPRQGGRETQYF.

The chain links TRBV7-2 to TRBJ2-1, with 7 bases identical to TRBD2. CDR3 length: 15 amino acids. The germline V gene encodes CDR1 SGHTA and CDR2 FQGNSA. The V and J ends lost 5 bases and 7 bases, in that order; junction bases with no gene match: 11. The chain's CDR3 is CASSQLGLAENEQFF. CDR3 DNA sequence: TGTGCCAGCAGCCAGTTAGGGCTAGCGGAGAATGAGCAGTTCTTC. The full variable domain, with the rest looked up from reference TRBV7-2 and TRBJ2-1, is GAGVSQSPSNKVTEKGKDVELRCDPISGHTALYWYRQSLGQGLEFLIYFQGNSAPDKSGLPSDRFSAERTGGSVSTLTIQRTQQEDSAVYLCASSQLGLAENEQFFGPGTRLTVL.

V is TRBV2 and J is TRBJ1-3; weak D call: TRBD1 (6 bases). The CDR3 runs to 13 residues. V dropped 5 bases and J dropped 4 bases, with 9 bases sitting between them. The germline V gene has CDR1 SNHLY and CDR2 FYNNEI. CDR3 sequence reads: CASSSQGGNTIYF. The CDR3 region has the DNA TGTGCCAGCAGTTCACAGGGAGGAAACACCATATATTTT.

The chain uses TRBV2 and TRBJ1-2; tentative D call: TRBD1 (6 bases). CDR1 SNHLY and CDR2 FYNNEI come from the germline V gene. V was clipped by 7 bases and J by 4 bases, with 19 bases between them. The CDR3 sequence is 15 residues long. The CDR3 reads CASTAAGQTGYGYTF. For the CDR3, the DNA is TGTGCCAGCACCGCCGCCGGACAGACTGGCTATGGCTACACCTTC.

This chain links TRBV4-1 with TRBJ2-7, with 10 bases that match TRBD2. J lost 4 bases, V lost 1 base, and 4 bases had no gene match. This CDR3 has 15 residues. Per germline, CDR1 MGHRA and CDR2 YSYEKL. The CDR3, as DNA: TGCGCCAGCAGCCAAGTACTAGCGGGACGGTACGAGCAGTACTTC. Translating it yields CASSQVLAGRYEQYF.

The gene calls are TRBV29-1 and TRBJ1-3; no reliable D call. This CDR3 is 12 amino acids long. CDR1 and CDR2 (germline): SQVTM, ANQGSEA. The ends were cut back, 3 bases at V and 4 bases at J, with 7 bases in the middle. CDR3 loop: CSVDSEGNTIYF. The CDR3 nucleotides read TGCAGCGTTGATTCCGAAGGAAACACCATATATTTT.

A word on this clone: Compared with germline, one end of the junction differs, possibly owing to a read error. The chain couples TRBV11-2 to TRBJ2-5, with TRBD2 as a possible D gene (6 bases). Germline V gives CDR1 SGHAT, CDR2 FQNNGV. CDR3 length: 14 amino acids. The CDR3 DNA sequence: TGTGCCAGCAGCCCCGGGAGACAGCAAGGGACCCAGTACTTC. Translating it yields CASSPGRQQGTQYF. Based on the CDR3 plus reference TRBV11-2 and TRBJ2-5, the full variable domain is EAGVAQSPRYKIIEKRQSVAFWCNPISGHATLYWYQQILGQGPKLLIQFQNNGVVDDSQLPKDRFSAERLKGVDSTLKIQPAKLEDSAVYLCASSPGRQQGTQYFGPGTRLLVL.

This sequence joins TRBV4-2 and TRBJ2-7; TRBD2 agrees at 10 bases. V lost 5 bases to trimming and J lost 0 bases; unmatched junction nucleotides: 16. This CDR3 has 19 amino acids. Germline V gives CDR1 LGHNA, CDR2 YNFKEQ. The CDR3 nucleotides read TGTGCCAGCAGCTCCTCAACCTCTTTAAGACTAGCGGGCTCCTACGAGCAGTACTTC. This codes for CASSSSTSLRLAGSYEQYF.

V usage is TRBV9 and J usage is TRBJ1-1; TRBD1 matches 7 bases. Germline V lookup: CDR1 SGDLS, CDR2 YYNGEE. V lost 4 bases and J lost 0; bases outside the gene matches: 6. The CDR3 has 15 residues. In DNA form, the CDR3 reads TGTGCCAGCAGCCCAACGACAGGGATGAACACTGAAGCTTTCTTT. Protein product: CASSPTTGMNTEAFF. Full variable domain (outside the CDR3, taken from reference TRBV9 and TRBJ1-1): DSGVTQTPKHLITATGQRVTLRCSPRSGDLSVYWYQQSLDQGLQFLIQYYNGEERAKGNILERFSAQQFPDLHSELNLSSLELGDSALYFCASSPTTGMNTEAFFGQGTRLTVV.

This clone was observed a handful of times. The chain joins TRBV7-2 to TRBJ1-2; no definite D call. Germline CDR1 is SGHTA and CDR2 is FQGNSA. Trimming took 3 bases from V and 2 from J, leaving 10 bases between them. The CDR3 is 14 residues long. This CDR3 is CASSFAPPNYGYTF. The CDR3 DNA is TGTGCCAGCAGCTTCGCCCCACCAAACTATGGCTACACCTTC.

This clone has only one observation. The V gene is TRBV11-2, the J gene TRBJ2-7; D tentatively fits TRBD1 or TRBD2 (6 bases each). CDR1 is SGHAT and CDR2 is FQNNGV in the germline V gene. CDR3 size: 15 residues. Trimming cost V 3 bases and J 6 bases, with 18 bases left between them. CDR3: CASSFMRGVSREQYF. The CDR3 region has the DNA TGTGCCAGCAGCTTTATGAGGGGGGTTTCACGCGAGCAGTACTTC. The full variable domain, with the rest looked up from reference TRBV11-2 and TRBJ2-7, is EAGVAQSPRYKIIEKRQSVAFWCNPISGHATLYWYQQILGQGPKLLIQFQNNGVVDDSQLPKDRFSAERLKGVDSTLKIQPAKLEDSAVYLCASSFMRGVSREQYFGPGTRLTVT.

The chain couples TRBV4-2 to TRBJ2-3; 7 bases match TRBD2. The germline gives CDR1 LGHNA, CDR2 YNFKEQ. This CDR3 is 16 amino acids long. After removal of 4 bases from V and 1 base from J, the junction contained 8 bases not matched to a gene. CDR3 amino acids: CASSPRSGDRTDTQYF. CDR3 nucleotide sequence: TGTGCCAGCAGCCCGAGGAGCGGGGACCGCACAGATACGCAGTATTTT.